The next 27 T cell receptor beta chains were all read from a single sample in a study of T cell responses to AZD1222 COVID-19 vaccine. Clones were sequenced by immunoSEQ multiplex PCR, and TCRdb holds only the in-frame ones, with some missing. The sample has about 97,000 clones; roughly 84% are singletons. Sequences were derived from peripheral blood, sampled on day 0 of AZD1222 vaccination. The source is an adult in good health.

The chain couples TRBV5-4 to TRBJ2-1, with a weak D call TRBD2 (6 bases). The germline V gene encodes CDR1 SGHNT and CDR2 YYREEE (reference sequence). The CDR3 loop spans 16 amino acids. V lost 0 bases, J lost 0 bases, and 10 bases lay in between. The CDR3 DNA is TGTGCCAGCAGCTTGGCCCGGGGAGGCTCCTACAATGAGCAGTTCTTC. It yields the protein CASSLARGGSYNEQFF.

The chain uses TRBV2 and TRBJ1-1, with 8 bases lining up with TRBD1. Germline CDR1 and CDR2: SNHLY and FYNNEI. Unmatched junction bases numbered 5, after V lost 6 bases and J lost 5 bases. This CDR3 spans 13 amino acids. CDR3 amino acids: CASRGTGRTEAFF. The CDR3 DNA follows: TGTGCCAGCAGGGGGACAGGAAGGACTGAAGCTTTCTTT.

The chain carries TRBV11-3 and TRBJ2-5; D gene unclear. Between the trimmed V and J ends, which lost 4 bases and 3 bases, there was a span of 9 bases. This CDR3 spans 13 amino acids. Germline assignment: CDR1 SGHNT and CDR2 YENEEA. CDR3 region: CASSSFGKETQYF. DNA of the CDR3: TGTGCCAGCAGCTCCTTTGGGAAAGAGACCCAGTACTTC.

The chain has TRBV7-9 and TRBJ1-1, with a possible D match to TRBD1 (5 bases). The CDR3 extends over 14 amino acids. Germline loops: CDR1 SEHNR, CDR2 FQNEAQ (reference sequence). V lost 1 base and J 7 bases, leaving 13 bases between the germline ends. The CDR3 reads CASSLGAGSDEAFF. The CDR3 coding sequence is TGTGCCAGCAGCTTAGGTGCAGGGAGTGATGAAGCTTTCTTT.

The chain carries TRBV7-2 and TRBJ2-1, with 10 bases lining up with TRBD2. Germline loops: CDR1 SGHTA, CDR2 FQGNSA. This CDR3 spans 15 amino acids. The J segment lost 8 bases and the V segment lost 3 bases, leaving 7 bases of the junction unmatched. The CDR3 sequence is CASSFSSGGAHEQFF. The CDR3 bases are TGTGCCAGCAGCTTCTCCAGCGGGGGGGCTCATGAGCAGTTCTTC. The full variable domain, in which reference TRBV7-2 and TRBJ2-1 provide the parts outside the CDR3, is GAGVSQSPSNKVTEKGKDVELRCDPISGHTALYWYRQSLGQGLEFLIYFQGNSAPDKSGLPSDRFSAERTGGSVSTLTIQRTQQEDSAVYLCASSFSSGGAHEQFFGPGTRLTVL.

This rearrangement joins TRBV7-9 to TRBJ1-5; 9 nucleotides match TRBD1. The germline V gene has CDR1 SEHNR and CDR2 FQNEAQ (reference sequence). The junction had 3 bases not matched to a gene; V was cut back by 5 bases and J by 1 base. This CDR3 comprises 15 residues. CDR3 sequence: CASSAGQGSNQPQHF. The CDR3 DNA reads TGTGCCAGCAGCGCTGGACAGGGGAGCAATCAGCCCCAGCATTTT.

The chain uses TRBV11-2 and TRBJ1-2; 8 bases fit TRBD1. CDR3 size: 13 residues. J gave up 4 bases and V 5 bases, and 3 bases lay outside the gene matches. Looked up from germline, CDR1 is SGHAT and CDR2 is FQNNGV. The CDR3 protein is CASSPDRVYGYTF. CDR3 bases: TGTGCCAGCAGCCCGGACAGGGTCTATGGCTACACCTTC.

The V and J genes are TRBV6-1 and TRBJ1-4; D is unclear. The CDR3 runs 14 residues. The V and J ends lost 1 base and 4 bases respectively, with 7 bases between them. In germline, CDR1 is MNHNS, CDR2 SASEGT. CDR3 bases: TGTGCCAGCAGTGAAGGAGGGCTTAATGAAAAACTGTTTTTT. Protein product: CASSEGGLNEKLFF.

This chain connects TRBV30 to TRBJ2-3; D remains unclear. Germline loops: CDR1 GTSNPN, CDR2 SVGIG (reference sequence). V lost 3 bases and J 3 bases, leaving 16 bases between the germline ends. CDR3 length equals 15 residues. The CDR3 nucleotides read TGTGCCTGGAGAGGGTCGCTAGGGTTTACAGATACGCAGTATTTT. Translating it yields CAWRGSLGFTDTQYF.

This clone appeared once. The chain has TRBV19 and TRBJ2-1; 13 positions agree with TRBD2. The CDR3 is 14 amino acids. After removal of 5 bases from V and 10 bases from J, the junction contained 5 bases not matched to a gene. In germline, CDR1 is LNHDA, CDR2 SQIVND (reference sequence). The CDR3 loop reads CASSGTSGTGEQFF. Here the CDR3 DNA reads TGTGCCAGTAGTGGGACTAGCGGGACAGGCGAGCAGTTCTTC.

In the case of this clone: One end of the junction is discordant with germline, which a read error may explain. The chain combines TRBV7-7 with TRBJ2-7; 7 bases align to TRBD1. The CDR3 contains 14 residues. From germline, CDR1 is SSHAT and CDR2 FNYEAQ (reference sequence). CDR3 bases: TGTGCTAGCAGCCCCAGGACAGGTTCCTCCGAGCAGTACTTC. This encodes CASSPRTGSSEQYF.

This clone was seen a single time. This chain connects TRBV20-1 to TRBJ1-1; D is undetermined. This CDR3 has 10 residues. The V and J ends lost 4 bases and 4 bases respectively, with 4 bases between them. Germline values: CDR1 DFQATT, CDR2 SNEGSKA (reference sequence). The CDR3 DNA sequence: TGCAGTGCTATGGGCACTGAAGCTTTCTTT. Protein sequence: CSAMGTEAFF.

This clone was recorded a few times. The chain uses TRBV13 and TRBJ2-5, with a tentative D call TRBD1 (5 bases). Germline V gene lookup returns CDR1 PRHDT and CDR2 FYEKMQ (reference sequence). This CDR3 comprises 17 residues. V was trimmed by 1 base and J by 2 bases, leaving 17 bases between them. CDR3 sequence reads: CASSLEGFETPQETQYF. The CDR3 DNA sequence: TGTGCCAGCAGCTTAGAGGGGTTTGAGACACCACAAGAGACCCAGTACTTC.

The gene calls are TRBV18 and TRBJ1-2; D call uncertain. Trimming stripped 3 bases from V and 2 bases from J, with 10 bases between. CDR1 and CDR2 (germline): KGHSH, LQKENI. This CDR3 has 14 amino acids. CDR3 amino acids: CASSPSAINYGYTF. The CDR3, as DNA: TGTGCCAGCTCACCTTCAGCCATAAACTATGGCTACACCTTC.

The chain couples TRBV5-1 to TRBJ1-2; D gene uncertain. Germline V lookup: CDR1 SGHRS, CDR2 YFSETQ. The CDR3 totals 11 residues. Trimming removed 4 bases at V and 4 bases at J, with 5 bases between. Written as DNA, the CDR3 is TGCGCCAGCAGCACGGGCTATGGCTACACCTTC. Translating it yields CASSTGYGYTF.

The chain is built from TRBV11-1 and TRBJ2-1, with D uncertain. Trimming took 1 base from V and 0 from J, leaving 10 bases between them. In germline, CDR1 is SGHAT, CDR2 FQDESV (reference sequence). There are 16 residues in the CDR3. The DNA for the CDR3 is TGTGCCAGCAGCTTAGATGGCGGAGACTCCTACAATGAGCAGTTCTTC. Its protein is CASSLDGGDSYNEQFF.

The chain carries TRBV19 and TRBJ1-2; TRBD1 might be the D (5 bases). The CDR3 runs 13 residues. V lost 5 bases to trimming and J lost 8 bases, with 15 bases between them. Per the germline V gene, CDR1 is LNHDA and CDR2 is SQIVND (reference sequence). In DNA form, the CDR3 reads TGTGCCAGTAGTGCCGCGCAGGGCTGGGGCTACACCTTC. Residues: CASSAAQGWGYTF.

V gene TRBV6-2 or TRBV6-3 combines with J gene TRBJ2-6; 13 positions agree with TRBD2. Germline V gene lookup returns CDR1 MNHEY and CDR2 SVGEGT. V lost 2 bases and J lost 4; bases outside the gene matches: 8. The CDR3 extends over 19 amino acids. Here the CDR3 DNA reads TGTGCCAGCAGTTACCCCCGGACTAGCGGGAGAACAGGGGCCAACGTCCTGACTTTC. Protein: CASSYPRTSGRTGANVLTF.

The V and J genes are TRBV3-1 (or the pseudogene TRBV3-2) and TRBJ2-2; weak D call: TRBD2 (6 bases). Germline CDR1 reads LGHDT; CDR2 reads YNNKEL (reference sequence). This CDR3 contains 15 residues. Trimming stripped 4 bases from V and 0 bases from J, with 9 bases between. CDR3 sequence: CASSLAVANTGELFF. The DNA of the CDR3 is TGTGCCAGCAGCCTAGCGGTCGCGAACACCGGGGAGCTGTTTTTT.

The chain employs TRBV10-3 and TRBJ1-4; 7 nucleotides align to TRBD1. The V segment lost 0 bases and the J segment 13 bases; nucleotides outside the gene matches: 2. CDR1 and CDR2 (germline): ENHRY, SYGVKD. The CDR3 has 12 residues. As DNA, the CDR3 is TGTGCCATCAGTGAGTCGACAGGGACACTGTTTTTT. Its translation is CAISESTGTLFF.

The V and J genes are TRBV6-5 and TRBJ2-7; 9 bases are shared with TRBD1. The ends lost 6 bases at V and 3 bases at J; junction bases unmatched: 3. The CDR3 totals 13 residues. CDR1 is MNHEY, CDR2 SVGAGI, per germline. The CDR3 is CASSLDRGYEQYF. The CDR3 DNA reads TGTGCCAGCAGCCTGGACAGGGGCTACGAGCAGTACTTC.

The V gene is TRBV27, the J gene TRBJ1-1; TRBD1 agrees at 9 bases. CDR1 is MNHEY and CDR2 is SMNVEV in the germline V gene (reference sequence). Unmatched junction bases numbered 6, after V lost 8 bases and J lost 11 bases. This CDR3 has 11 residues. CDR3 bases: TGTGCCAGCGGAAAACAGGGGGCGGCTTTCTTT. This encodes CASGKQGAAFF.

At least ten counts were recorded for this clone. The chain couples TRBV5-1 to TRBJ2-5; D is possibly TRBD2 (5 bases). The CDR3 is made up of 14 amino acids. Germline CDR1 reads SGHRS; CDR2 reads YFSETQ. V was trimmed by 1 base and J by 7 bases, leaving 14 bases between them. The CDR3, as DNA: TGCGCCAGCAGCTTGACACTAGAGGTCGGGACCCAGTACTTC. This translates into CASSLTLEVGTQYF.

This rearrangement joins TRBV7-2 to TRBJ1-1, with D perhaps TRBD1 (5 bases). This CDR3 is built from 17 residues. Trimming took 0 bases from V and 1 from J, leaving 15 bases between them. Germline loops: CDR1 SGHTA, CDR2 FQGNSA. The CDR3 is CASSLAGRVTPNTEAFF. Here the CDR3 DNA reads TGTGCCAGCAGCTTAGCGGGCAGGGTGACGCCGAACACTGAAGCTTTCTTT.

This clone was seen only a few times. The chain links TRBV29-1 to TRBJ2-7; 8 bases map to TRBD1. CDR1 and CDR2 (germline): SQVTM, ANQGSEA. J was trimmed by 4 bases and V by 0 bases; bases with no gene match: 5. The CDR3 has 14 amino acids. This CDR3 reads CSVEEGTGGYEQYF. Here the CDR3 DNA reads TGCAGCGTTGAAGAAGGGACAGGCGGGTACGAGCAGTACTTC.

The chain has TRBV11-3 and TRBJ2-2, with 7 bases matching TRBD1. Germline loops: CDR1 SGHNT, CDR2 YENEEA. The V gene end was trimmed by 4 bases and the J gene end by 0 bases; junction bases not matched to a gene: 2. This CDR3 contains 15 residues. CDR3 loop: CASSSGTANTGELFF. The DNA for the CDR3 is TGTGCCAGCAGCTCGGGGACAGCGAACACCGGGGAGCTGTTTTTT. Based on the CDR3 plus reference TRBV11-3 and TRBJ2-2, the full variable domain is EAGVVQSPRYKIIEKKQPVAFWCNPISGHNTLYWYLQNLGQGPELLIRYENEEAVDDSQLPKDRFSAERLKGVDSTLKIQPAELGDSAVYLCASSSGTANTGELFFGEGSRLTVL.

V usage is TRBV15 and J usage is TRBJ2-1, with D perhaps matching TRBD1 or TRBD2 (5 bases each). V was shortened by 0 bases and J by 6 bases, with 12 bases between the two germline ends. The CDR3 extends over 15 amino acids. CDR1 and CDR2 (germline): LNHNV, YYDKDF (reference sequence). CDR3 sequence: CATSRDGGTSNEQFF. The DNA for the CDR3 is TGTGCCACCAGCAGAGATGGGGGAACGAGCAATGAGCAGTTCTTC.